The next 7 T cell receptor beta chains were all read from a single sample in a study of blood T cells in healthy people across ages (dated by TCRdb to between 2014 and 2017). The library was made by 5' RACE. The sequencer was an Illumina HiSeq 2500. The second PCR ran for about 6 to 12 cycles and used a J-beta primer mix along with a sample-barcoded 5' primer. In TCRdb, the public reads were trimmed at Q25 with fastp and aligned with MiXCR, with productive beta chains retained. Rows with a matching CDR3 protein are joined into one entry that keeps the most common DNA and genes. In all, the sample holds fewer than 1.5 million distinct CDR3 sequences, and approximately 42% of those were seen once. The ten largest make up 7.9% of the sample. The sequencing sample was made of blood. These receptors all stem from a woman younger than 35 in good health.

CDR3 nucleotides: TGTGCCAGCAGCGACCGGGGGCAGGCTAGCTCCTACGAGCAGTACTTC. Translated: CASSDRGQASSYEQYF. This chain joins TRBV7-2 and TRBJ2-7, with D perhaps assigned TRBD1 or TRBD2 (6 bases each). The length of the CDR3 is 16 residues. V gave up 5 bases and J gave up 0 bases, with 17 bases separating them. Per germline, CDR1 SGHTA and CDR2 FQGNSA.

This clonotype was seen just once. V is TRBV9 and J is TRBJ1-6, with TRBD1 identical over 8 bases. Germline CDR1 and CDR2: SGDLS and YYNGEE. The CDR3 consists of 16 residues. Trimming at V came to 3 bases and at J to 10 bases, leaving 12 bases not matched to a gene. In nucleotides, the CDR3 is TGTGCCAGCAGCGCGTACCAGGGGGCTCACGGCTCACCCCTCCACTTT. The encoded protein is CASSAYQGAHGSPLHF.

The chain is built from TRBV18 and TRBJ1-1; D uncertain. Germline loops: CDR1 KGHSH, CDR2 LQKENI. V was cut by 2 bases and J by 1 base, with 14 bases left in between. This CDR3 has 16 amino acids. CDR3 amino acids: CASSPVVNSENTEAFF. The CDR3 DNA sequence: TGTGCCAGCTCACCAGTGGTAAATTCGGAGAACACTGAAGCTTTCTTT.

The CDR3 nucleotides are TGTGCCCAATTAGGACTAGCAAACGAGCAGTACTTC. This translates into CAQLGLANEQYF. V gene TRBV30 combines with J gene TRBJ2-7; 8 bases fit TRBD2. The CDR3 sequence is 12 residues long. J lost 5 bases, V lost 8 bases, and 8 bases had no gene match. Per germline, CDR1 GTSNPN and CDR2 SVGIG (reference sequence).

The CDR3 region has the DNA TGCGCCAGCAGTAGTCAGGACGAGCAGTACTTC. The encoded protein is CASSSQDEQYF. The chain uses TRBV4-1 and TRBJ2-7, with no clear D. V was cut by 6 bases and J by 5 bases, with 8 bases left in between. This CDR3 spans 11 amino acids. Germline loops: CDR1 MGHRA, CDR2 YSYEKL.

The chain links TRBV6-1 to TRBJ2-2; D might be TRBD1 or TRBD2, each matching 9 bases. The V gene lost 6 bases and the J gene lost 2 bases, with 31 bases spanning the gap. The V gene's germline CDR1 is MNHNS and CDR2 SASEGT. The length of the CDR3 is 21 residues. The CDR3 region is CASSPWGQGGASGTNTGELFF. For the CDR3, the DNA is TGTGCCAGCAGCCCCTGGGGACAGGGTGGGGCTAGCGGGACAAACACCGGGGAGCTGTTTTTT.

The genes are TRBV20-1 and TRBJ1-2, with D possibly matching TRBD1 (5 bases). The germline V and J ends were trimmed by 6 bases and 0 bases, with 14 bases remaining between them. The germline V gene has CDR1 DFQATT and CDR2 SNEGSKA (reference sequence). This CDR3 region has 14 residues. CDR3 DNA sequence: TGCAGTGCGGGGGACGGCGATGCTAACTATGGCTACACCTTC. Its protein is CSAGDGDANYGYTF.